A selection of T cell receptor beta chains follows, all from one sample in a study of immunodeficiency. Libraries were prepared by immunoSEQ multiplex PCR; TCRdb keeps only in-frame clonotypes and omits some of them. The repertoire includes around 2,300 clones, roughly 86% of them detected once, and approximately 19% sits in the top ten. Input material: CD4+ T cells from blood. The source is a woman aged 18 to 35 with POLD1 deficiency. CDR3s include the opening cysteine and the closing phenylalanine or tryptophan. D genes are given only for firm matches. Not all rows give a size; the values are once, few, many and, for expanded clones, a class.

TRBD1,14,.,TRBV9,TRBJ1-2,TGTGCCAGCAGCGTGGGACAGGGGTACTATGGCTACACCTTC,CASSVGQGYYGYTF
TRBD1,17,.,TRBV5-1,TRBJ2-2,TGCGCCAGCAGCCCGGCGGGACAGGGGGCGAACACCGGGGAGCTGTTTTTT,CASSPAGQGANTGELFF
.,16,once,TRBV7-9,TRBJ2-2,TGTGCCAGCAGCTTTGTCCGGGGTAGAGGGACCGGGGAGCTGTTTTTT,CASSFVRGRGTGELFF
TRBD1,14,.,TRBV18,TRBJ2-7,TGTGCCAGCTCAATACGACAGGGAACCTACGAGCAGTACTTC,CASSIRQGTYEQYF
.,16,few,TRBV3-1/TRBV3-2,TRBJ2-1,TGTGCCAGCAGCCAAGATACCACAGCCTTTTACAATGAGCAGTTCTTC,CASSQDTTAFYNEQFF
.,12,.,TRBV6-2/TRBV6-3,TRBJ1-5,TGTGCCAGCAGCTTTAGCAATCAGCCCCAGCATTTT,CASSFSNQPQHF
.,16,.,TRBV7-8,TRBJ1-5,TGTGCCAGCAGCTTAGAAGGTTACACAATTAATCAGCCCCAGCATTTT,CASSLEGYTINQPQHF
TRBD2,17,.,TRBV4-2,TRBJ2-3,TGTGCCAGCAGCCAAGATTTAGCGGGAGAAATTGCAGATACGCAGTATTTT,CASSQDLAGEIADTQYF
.,12,.,TRBV28,TRBJ1-1,TGTGCCAGCAGATTAGGGGTCGCTGAAGCTTTCTTT,CASRLGVAEAFF
.,13,.,TRBV2,TRBJ2-3,TGTGCCAGCATCCCGCTAAGCACAGATACGCAGTATTTT,CASIPLSTDTQYF
.,18,.,TRBV21-1,TRBJ2-1,TGTGCCAGCAGCCCTCGATTTATCCTAGCGGGGGTCTACAATGAGCAGTTCTTC,CASSPRFILAGVYNEQFF
TRBD2,13,.,TRBV30,TRBJ2-3,TGTGCCTGGACATCTAGCGGGACAGATACGCAGTATTTT,CAWTSSGTDTQYF
.,13,.,TRBV12-3/TRBV12-4,TRBJ1-1,TGTGCCAGCAGTCCAGGGGCTCCCACTGAAGCTTTCTTT,CASSPGAPTEAFF
TRBD1,19,once,TRBV7-8,TRBJ1-5,TGTGCCAGCAGCTTAGCCGCGACAGGGGGAATTGGAAGCAATCAGCCCCAGCATTTT,CASSLAATGGIGSNQPQHF
.,17,.,TRBV27,TRBJ1-2,TGTGCCAGCAGTTTATCCTCTTCAGTAGGGGCTAACTATGGCTACACCTTC,CASSLSSSVGANYGYTF
TRBD1,14,.,TRBV30,TRBJ1-5,TGTGCCTGGACTAAGGACAGGGGCGGTCAGCCCCAGCATTTT,CAWTKDRGGQPQHF
.,11,.,TRBV20-1,TRBJ1-1,TGCAGTGCTAGAGGAGACACTGAAGCTTTCTTT,CSARGDTEAFF
.,15,.,TRBV6-4,TRBJ1-3,TGTGCCAGCAGAACCGGACGGATCTCTGGAAACACCATATATTTT,CASRTGRISGNTIYF
TRBD2,15,.,TRBV3-1/TRBV3-2,TRBJ2-1,TGTGCCAGCAGCCGCTGGACTAGCGGGAACAATGAGCAGTTCTTC,CASSRWTSGNNEQFF
TRBD1,14,once,TRBV5-1,TRBJ2-7,TGCGCCAGCAGCGGGACAGGTGTTTACTACGAGCAGTACTTC,CASSGTGVYYEQYF
TRBD1,13,.,TRBV6-2/TRBV6-3,TRBJ1-3,TGTGCCAGCAGTTGGACAGGGGGCAACACCATATATTTT,CASSWTGGNTIYF
TRBD1,15,.,TRBV18,TRBJ2-7,TGTGCCAGCTCAAATACACCGGGACAGAACTACGAGCAGTACTTC,CASSNTPGQNYEQYF
TRBD1,18,.,TRBV11-2,TRBJ1-3,TGTGCCAGCAGCTTTACCCTCCGCGGACAGGGGTCTGGAAACACCATATATTTT,CASSFTLRGQGSGNTIYF
.,13,.,TRBV19,TRBJ1-1,TGTGCCAGCCGATTACAGGGGAACACTGAAGCTTTCTTT,CASRLQGNTEAFF
.,15,.,TRBV4-1,TRBJ1-2,TGCGCCAGCAGCCCCCCCTTGAAGGGGACCTATGGCTACACCTTC,CASSPPLKGTYGYTF
.,11,.,TRBV2,TRBJ2-1,TGTGCCGGTCAGGTTTACAATGAGCAGTTCTTC,CAGQVYNEQFF
TRBD2,15,once,TRBV15,TRBJ2-5,TGTGCCACCAGCATGCCCGGGACTAGCGGAGAGACCCAGTACTTC,CATSMPGTSGETQYF
.,11,.,TRBV5-4,TRBJ1-2,TGTGCCAGCAGCTCCTTCTGGAGCTACACCTTC,CASSSFWSYTF
.,13,.,TRBV29-1,TRBJ2-5,TGCAGCGTTGAAAGGGGAAGGCAAGAGACCCAGTACTTC,CSVERGRQETQYF
.,13,.,TRBV12-3/TRBV12-4,TRBJ1-4,TGTGCCAGCAGTTTAGGGGGAATCCAAAAACTGTTTTTT,CASSLGGIQKLFF
.,16,.,TRBV23-1,TRBJ2-3,TGCGCCAGCAGTCAATCGAGCCAAGCCTACACAGATACGCAGTATTTT,CASSQSSQAYTDTQYF
.,16,once,TRBV27,TRBJ2-3,TGTGCCAGCAGTCTAGAGGGAGCCGGGGGCACAGATACGCAGTATTTT,CASSLEGAGGTDTQYF
.,11,.,TRBV30,TRBJ2-7,TGTGCCTGGAGTACCGCCTACGAGCAGTACTTC,CAWSTAYEQYF
TRBD2,20,.,TRBV27,TRBJ2-1,TGTGCCAGCAGTCCATCCCGCAGGACTAGCGGGAGGGCCTTCTACAATGAGCAGTTCTTC,CASSPSRRTSGRAFYNEQFF
.,14,.,TRBV6-4,TRBJ2-3,TGTGCCAGCAGTGACAACTGGTACACAGATACGCAGTATTTT,CASSDNWYTDTQYF
.,15,.,TRBV11-3,TRBJ2-1,TGTGCCAGCAGCTTAGACGGCCAGGAGATCAGTGAGCAGTTCTTC,CASSLDGQEISEQFF
.,11,.,TRBV30,TRBJ2-1,TGTGCCTGGAGCCCTAATCTCGAGCAGTTCTTC,CAWSPNLEQFF